These 30 T cell receptor beta chains share one sample of origin, sequenced in a study of cytomegalovirus exposure and HLA in healthy donors. Produced via immunoSEQ multiplex PCR; TCRdb's table is partial and in-frame only. The table shows about 130,000 clones, with approximately 89% occurring only once. Sequenced: PBMCs. The receptors were gathered from a woman under 30 in good health and CMV-seronegative.

The V and J genes are TRBV5-8 and TRBJ1-4; D gene ambiguous. The germline V and J ends were trimmed by 4 bases and 7 bases, with 14 bases remaining between them. The germline CDR1 and CDR2 sequences are SGHTS and YDEGEE. This CDR3 has 14 residues. CDR3 residues: CASSLSPRGEKLFF. The CDR3 DNA reads as TGTGCCAGCAGCCTTTCACCACGCGGTGAAAAACTGTTTTTT.

The V gene is TRBV6-5, the J gene TRBJ1-3, with 7 bases aligning to TRBD1. The CDR3 is 16 residues long. Germline lookup yields CDR1 MNHEY and CDR2 SVGAGI. J gave up 0 bases and V 2 bases, and 4 bases lay outside the gene matches. CDR3 sequence: CASSYSWDSSGNTIYF. The CDR3 DNA reads TGTGCCAGCAGTTACAGCTGGGACAGCTCTGGAAACACCATATATTTT.

This chain links TRBV19 with TRBJ1-2; D perhaps matches TRBD1 (6 bases). Between the trimmed V and J ends, which lost 6 bases and 4 bases, there was a span of 12 bases. The CDR3 is 13 residues long. Germline CDR1 LNHDA, CDR2 SQIVND (reference sequence). The CDR3 DNA follows: TGTGCCAGTAGATTCACAGGGTCCTATGGCTACACCTTC. Its translation is CASRFTGSYGYTF.

The rearrangement links TRBV7-9 to TRBJ2-5; D is unclear. The CDR3 runs to 13 residues. V lost 3 bases and J lost 5, with 10 bases in between. In germline, CDR1 is SEHNR, CDR2 FQNEAQ (reference sequence). The CDR3 loop is CASSFDGPETQYF. In nucleotides, the CDR3 is TGTGCCAGCAGCTTTGATGGCCCCGAGACCCAGTACTTC.

This sequence joins TRBV27 and TRBJ1-1; the D gene is possibly TRBD1 (5 bases). The germline gives CDR1 MNHEY, CDR2 SMNVEV (reference sequence). This CDR3 has 14 residues. V lost 5 bases, J lost 0 bases, and 10 bases lay in between. This CDR3 reads CASSPGRLNTEAFF. In DNA form, the CDR3 reads TGTGCCAGCAGTCCAGGGCGCTTGAACACTGAAGCTTTCTTT.

The J gene is TRBJ1-1, the V gene TRBV27, with D perhaps matching TRBD1 (5 bases). Germline V CDR1 and CDR2: MNHEY, SMNVEV (reference sequence). The CDR3 contains 14 residues. The ends were cut back, 5 bases at V and 6 bases at J, with 16 bases in the middle. CDR3 region: CASSGAGRFAEAFF. The CDR3 DNA reads TGTGCCAGCAGTGGGGCCGGACGCTTCGCTGAAGCTTTCTTT.

The V call is TRBV5-6, the J call TRBJ1-5, with no clear D. The V gene's germline CDR1 is SGHDT and CDR2 YYEEEE. CDR3 length: 15 amino acids. Trimming removed 1 base from V and 3 bases from J, with 11 bases in between. The CDR3 DNA follows: TGTGCCAGCAGCTTGTACGCGAGTAACAATCAGCCCCAGCATTTT. Translation: CASSLYASNNQPQHF.

V is TRBV5-4 and J is TRBJ2-2, with a possible D match to TRBD2 (6 bases). V was cut by 1 base and J by 5 bases, with 15 bases left in between. The germline V gene encodes CDR1 SGHNT and CDR2 YYREEE (reference sequence). The CDR3 contains 16 residues. CDR3 residues: CASSLSSGARTGELFF. CDR3 nucleotides: TGTGCCAGCAGCTTGAGTAGCGGCGCAAGGACCGGGGAGCTGTTTTTT.

The chain recombines TRBV12-5 with TRBJ2-7, with TRBD1 matching over 7 bases. Losses at the gene ends were 0 bases for V and 2 bases for J; bases not matched to a gene: 7. The germline gives CDR1 LGHNT, CDR2 FRNRAP. The CDR3 length is 16 residues. The CDR3 DNA follows: TGTGCTAGTGGTTTGGTAGGGGGACAGTCGGCCTACGAGCAGTACTTC. The encoded protein is CASGLVGGQSAYEQYF.

The chain has TRBV5-1 and TRBJ2-3; TRBD1 is a possible D gene (5 bases). Trimming removed 4 bases at V and 6 bases at J, with 15 bases between. Germline V gene data show CDR1 as SGHRS and CDR2 as YFSETQ. The CDR3 is 14 residues long. Here the CDR3 DNA reads TGCGCCAGCAGCCCCACGTCGGACATGGATACGCAGTATTTT. This codes for CASSPTSDMDTQYF.

The chain combines TRBV29-1 with TRBJ2-3, with a tentative D call TRBD2 (6 bases). Between the trimmed V and J ends, which lost 3 bases and 4 bases, there was a span of 14 bases. Germline V gene sequence: CDR1 SQVTM, CDR2 ANQGSEA. The CDR3 runs to 14 residues. DNA of the CDR3: TGCAGCGTTGATGGGGTTCGCGGGGCAGATACGCAGTATTTT. This codes for CSVDGVRGADTQYF.

This rearrangement joins TRBV19 to TRBJ2-5; 7 bases are a match to TRBD1. The CDR3 is 15 residues long. Germline trimming cut 6 bases from V and 6 bases from J; bases unmatched to any gene: 13. Germline CDR1 is LNHDA and CDR2 is SQIVND (reference sequence). In DNA, the CDR3 is TGTGCCAGTAGCAGGACGACAGGGTCGAGTCAGACCCAGTACTTC. It specifies CASSRTTGSSQTQYF.

Concerning this clone: Other DNA sequences in the same sample also yield this CDR3. The chain uses TRBV13 and TRBJ2-1, with D hard to call. Germline assignment: CDR1 PRHDT and CDR2 FYEKMQ (reference sequence). The CDR3 covers 13 residues. The V gene lost 1 base and the J gene lost 6 bases, with 7 bases spanning the gap. CDR3 protein: CASSLVRSNEQFF. The DNA for the CDR3 is TGTGCCAGCAGCTTAGTCCGGTCCAATGAGCAGTTCTTC.

The chain uses TRBV9 and TRBJ2-1; TRBD2 matches at 11 bases. Germline V gives CDR1 SGDLS, CDR2 YYNGEE. The CDR3 runs 16 residues. V gave up 4 bases and J gave up 2 bases; unmatched junction bases: 5. The CDR3 sequence is CASSPRTSGPYNEQFF. The CDR3, as DNA: TGTGCCAGCAGCCCTAGGACTAGCGGGCCCTACAATGAGCAGTTCTTC.

DNA for the CDR3: TGTGCCAGCAGCTTTTTGGCGGGGGAACAAGAGACCCAGTACTTC. This encodes CASSFLAGEQETQYF. The V call is TRBV5-6, the J call TRBJ2-5; 7 bases match TRBD2. The trim removed 2 bases at V and 2 bases at J, leaving 6 bases unmatched. Germline V CDR1 and CDR2: SGHDT, YYEEEE. This CDR3 has 15 residues.

CDR3 amino acids: CASSYSRVGQPQHF. The CDR3, as DNA: TGTGCCAGCAGTTACTCCAGGGTCGGGCAGCCCCAGCATTTT. The V call is TRBV6-6, the J call TRBJ1-5, with D perhaps TRBD1 (5 bases). This CDR3 has 14 residues. Trimming left V 0 bases short and J 7 bases short, with 10 bases between. The germline V gene encodes CDR1 MNHNY and CDR2 SVGAGI (reference sequence).

This clone was recorded a few times. The rearrangement joins TRBV27 to TRBJ2-7; maybe TRBD2 (6 bases). The CDR3 runs to 12 residues. V lost 7 bases and J lost 2, with 9 bases in between. The germline V gene has CDR1 MNHEY and CDR2 SMNVEV (reference sequence). CDR3 in DNA: TGTGCCAGCATGGGGGGACCCTACGAGCAGTACTTC. Translated, it gives CASMGGPYEQYF.

This chain uses TRBV5-5 with TRBJ2-7; TRBD1 matches at 8 bases. This CDR3 comprises 15 residues. Trimming cost V 2 bases and J 5 bases; bases outside gene matches: 9. Germline V gene data show CDR1 as SGHKS and CDR2 as YYEKEE (reference sequence). In nucleotides, the CDR3 is TGTGCCAGCAGCTTACAGGGGGTCGGATGGGACGAGCAGTACTTC. Its protein product is CASSLQGVGWDEQYF.

The chain links TRBV5-1 to TRBJ1-2; D is unresolved. The germline V gene encodes CDR1 SGHRS and CDR2 YFSETQ. The CDR3 spans 12 residues. V dropped 4 bases and J dropped 8 bases, with 12 bases sitting between them. The CDR3 loop is CASSPGLRGYTF. CDR3 nucleotide sequence: TGCGCCAGCAGCCCCGGACTCAGGGGCTACACCTTC.

CDR3 coding DNA: TGTGCCAGCTCCAAACAGGGGGAAATAAACACCGGGGAGCTGTTTTTT. Translation gives CASSKQGEINTGELFF. This sequence joins TRBV2 and TRBJ2-2; 8 bases match TRBD1. The CDR3 runs to 16 residues. V was pared by 8 bases and J by 2 bases, with 10 bases of the junction left unmatched. The germline V gene encodes CDR1 SNHLY and CDR2 FYNNEI.

The rearrangement links TRBV18 to TRBJ1-4; the match to TRBD1 covers 7 bases. The V segment lost 0 bases and the J segment 8 bases; nucleotides outside the gene matches: 6. The CDR3 has 15 residues. Germline-derived CDR1 and CDR2 are KGHSH and LQKENI. The CDR3 bases are TGTGCCAGCTCACCACCGGAGGGGGCAGGGGAAAAACTGTTTTTT. Its translation is CASSPPEGAGEKLFF.

V is TRBV19 and J is TRBJ2-7; 9 nucleotides match TRBD2. V gave up 6 bases and J gave up 2 bases; unmatched junction bases: 14. Looked up from germline, CDR1 is LNHDA and CDR2 is SQIVND (reference sequence). This CDR3 spans 17 amino acids. CDR3 DNA sequence: TGTGCCAGTAGCCGGAGCGGGGGGCCTCTAGCTCCCTACGAGCAGTACTTC. This sequence encodes CASSRSGGPLAPYEQYF.

The chain combines TRBV19 with TRBJ1-4, with 7 positions matching TRBD1. This CDR3 is 16 amino acids long. CDR1 and CDR2 from the germline V gene are LNHDA and SQIVND (reference sequence). The V and J ends lost 5 bases and 3 bases, in that order; junction bases with no gene match: 9. DNA of the CDR3: TGTGCCAGTAGTGCCCGACGACAGGGCCCTAATGAAAAACTGTTTTTT. Protein product: CASSARRQGPNEKLFF.

This clone was detected a few times. This chain uses TRBV7-9 with TRBJ1-2; D remains ambiguous. Germline CDR1 reads SEHNR; CDR2 reads FQNEAQ (reference sequence). V was clipped by 1 base and J by 5 bases, with 5 bases between them. The CDR3 is 12 residues long. The CDR3: CASSLGTYGYTF. The CDR3 DNA is TGTGCCAGCAGCTTAGGCACTTATGGCTACACCTTC.

This clone was seen a single time. V gene TRBV4-1 combines with J gene TRBJ2-3; the D gene is possibly TRBD2 (5 bases). V lost 5 bases and J lost 2, with 17 bases in between. Germline-derived CDR1 and CDR2 are MGHRA and YSYEKL. The CDR3 covers 16 residues. The CDR3 nucleotides are TGCGCCAGCAGCTTCAGCGGCCTAAGCGACACAGATACGCAGTATTTT. Translating gives CASSFSGLSDTDTQYF.

The chain is built from TRBV6-5 and TRBJ2-5; D is uncertain. Germline V CDR1 and CDR2: MNHEY, SVGAGI. V lost 0 bases and J 2 bases, leaving 4 bases between the germline ends. This CDR3 contains 13 residues. The chain's CDR3 is CASSYSPQETQYF. CDR3 sequence (DNA): TGTGCCAGCAGTTACTCCCCTCAAGAGACCCAGTACTTC.

Comment on this clone: Its ends do not fully match the called genes, so a read error is possible. The chain links TRBV7-9 to TRBJ2-1; D might be TRBD2 (6 bases). The CDR3 is 13 amino acids. CDR1 is SEHNR and CDR2 is FQNEAQ in the germline V gene (reference sequence). CDR3 region: CASSLALGDEQFF. Here the CDR3 DNA reads TGTGCCAGCAGCCTAGCGTTAGGGGATGAGCAGTTCTTC.

The V call is TRBV6-5, the J call TRBJ2-1; 9 bases fit TRBD1. V was pared by 2 bases and J by 3 bases, with 5 bases of the junction left unmatched. This CDR3 is 16 amino acids long. CDR1 and CDR2 from the germline V gene are MNHEY and SVGAGI. CDR3 loop: CASSYVGTGFYNEQFF. DNA of the CDR3: TGTGCCAGCAGTTACGTCGGGACAGGGTTCTACAATGAGCAGTTCTTC.

V is TRBV27 and J is TRBJ1-2, with a possible D match to TRBD1 (5 bases). Trimming shortened V by 3 bases and J by 4 bases, and 12 bases separated the two germline ends. CDR1 is MNHEY and CDR2 is SMNVEV in the germline V gene (reference sequence). This CDR3 is 14 amino acids long. Written as DNA, the CDR3 is TGTGCCAGCAGTTTGGACACGGTGGCCTATGGCTACACCTTC. Encoded protein: CASSLDTVAYGYTF.

The J gene is TRBJ2-2, the V gene TRBV2, with 8 nucleotides matching TRBD1. The CDR3 loop spans 16 amino acids. In germline, CDR1 is SNHLY, CDR2 FYNNEI. The V segment lost 6 bases and the J segment 5 bases; nucleotides outside the gene matches: 11. CDR3 in DNA: TGTGCCAGCAGACCGTTGACAGGGGAAGGTACCGGGGAGCTGTTTTTT. Residues: CASRPLTGEGTGELFF.